The 25 T cell receptor beta chains given below trace back to one sample, sequenced in a study of T cells in women clearing cervical HPV infection. Measured with immunoSEQ multiplex PCR; TCRdb has only the in-frame clones, and not every one. With around 30,000 clones in the sample, the ten largest clones hold approximately 2.8%. The specimen was blood buffy coat. The source is a woman between 18 and 70 years old with a cervical HPV16 infection that either progressed to CIN3+ or cleared (not recorded which).

For this clone: The observed sequence ends 3 residues before the CDR3 terminus, with the missing tail filled in from the germline J gene. This chain uses TRBV2 with TRBJ2-3, with TRBD2 matching over 15 bases. The CDR3 has 13 amino acids. CDR1 and CDR2 from the germline V gene are SNHLY and FYNNEI. The covered CDR3 bases are TGTGCCAGCACCGGGACTAGCGGGGGGACG. Amino acid sequence: CASTGTSGGT. The entire CDR3 reads CASTGTSGGTQYF.

Comments on this clone: The CDR3 is cut off 3 residues early in the read; its end comes from the germline J gene. V and J are TRBV18 and TRBJ1-2; D is undetermined. The CDR3 has 14 amino acids. Looked up from germline, CDR1 is KGHSH and CDR2 is LQKENI. CDR3 residues: CASSLVPRTDTYTF. CDR3 DNA, as far as it was read: TGTGCCAGCTCACTTGTTCCTCGTACAGATACC.

As to this clone: The read is 3 residues too short to cover the CDR3 end, so that end is filled in from the germline J gene. The J gene is TRBJ1-5, the V gene TRBV6-2 or TRBV6-3; possible D gene TRBD1, 5 bases. The CDR3 is made up of 15 amino acids. Germline CDR1 reads MNHEY; CDR2 reads SVGEGT. Trimming took off 6 bases at V and 6 bases at J, with 18 bases between the two ends. The sequenced CDR3 bases are TGTGCCAGCAGCAAACCGCAGGGATTGAGTCAGCCC. This codes for CASSKPQGLSQP. The whole CDR3 sequence reads CASSKPQGLSQPQHF.

On this clone: The read comes to an end 3 residues before the CDR3 does, leaving the germline J gene to fill in the end. V usage is TRBV10-3 and J usage is TRBJ1-3; D remains ambiguous. Per germline, CDR1 ENHRY and CDR2 SYGVKD. V was pared by 8 bases and J by 6 bases, with 23 bases between. CDR3 length equals 16 residues. The CDR3 bases that were read are TGTGCCATCCGTTCTCCATCAGGCAGCCAAGAAAACACC. It specifies CAIRSPSGSQENT. The whole CDR3 is CAIRSPSGSQENTIYF.

Regarding this clone: Read data end 3 residues before the CDR3 end; the end is taken from the germline J gene. This chain joins TRBV5-1 and TRBJ1-5, with D perhaps matching TRBD1 (5 bases). The CDR3 contains 17 residues. The germline V gene encodes CDR1 SGHRS and CDR2 YFSETQ. Trimming took 6 bases from V and 0 from J, leaving 19 bases between them. CDR3 bases read: TGCGCCAGCACCTGGGGGGTTATAACCTATAGCAATCAGCCC. It translates to CASTWGVITYSNQP. The whole CDR3 is CASTWGVITYSNQPQHF.

A word on this clone: The read terminates 3 residues before the CDR3 end, so the remaining end is supplied by the germline J gene. This chain uses TRBV19 with TRBJ1-5; D is perhaps TRBD1 (6 bases). Germline values: CDR1 LNHDA, CDR2 SQIVND (reference sequence). This CDR3 region has 16 residues. The V and J ends lost 4 bases and 0 bases respectively, with 13 bases between them. CDR3 sequence reads: CASSNRVRHSNQPQHF. The sequenced part of the CDR3 DNA is TGTGCCAGTAGTAACAGGGTAAGGCATAGCAATCAGCCC.

As to this clone: The CDR3 end is not reached by the read, which stops 3 residues before it; the germline J gene fills it in. The rearrangement uses TRBV5-1 and TRBJ2-2; 9 positions agree with TRBD1. The germline V gene has CDR1 SGHRS and CDR2 YFSETQ. The V segment lost 0 bases and the J segment 5 bases; nucleotides outside the gene matches: 2. CDR3 length: 15 amino acids. CDR3 DNA (partial): TGCGCCAGCAGCTTGGGGGACAGGGCGACCGGGGAG. Its translation is CASSLGDRATGE. From start to end, the CDR3 is CASSLGDRATGELFF.

Remarks on this clone: The sequence runs out 3 residues before the end of the CDR3; the remainder is reconstructed from the germline J gene. The chain couples TRBV7-9 to TRBJ2-3, with D perhaps matching TRBD2 (6 bases). CDR3 size: 15 residues. Germline CDR1 is SEHNR and CDR2 is FQNEAQ (reference sequence). CDR3 DNA, as far as it was read: TGTGCCAGCAGCTTGGGGGGTTATAGCAATCAGCCG. Translation gives CASSLGGYSNQP. The entire CDR3 is CASSLGGYSNQPQYF.

On this clone itself: The CDR3 is cut off 3 residues early in the read; its end comes from the germline J gene. This chain joins TRBV5-1 and TRBJ2-5; D remains ambiguous. The CDR3 contains 10 residues. V gave up 6 bases and J gave up 4 bases, with 4 bases separating them. Germline loops: CDR1 SGHRS, CDR2 YFSETQ. Here the CDR3 reads CASKGETQYF. CDR3 DNA (partial): TGCGCCAGCAAGGGAGAGACC.

The DNA read from the CDR3 is TGTGCCAGTAGTATAACAGGGGGCGAAGGC. It specifies CASSITGGEG. The whole CDR3 sequence is CASSITGGEGYTF. This chain links TRBV19 with TRBJ1-2, with 9 positions matching TRBD1. The CDR3 end falls 3 residues outside the read, so it is completed with the germline J gene. This CDR3 spans 13 amino acids. Germline CDR1 is LNHDA and CDR2 is SQIVND (reference sequence).

A note on this clone: The sequence runs out 3 residues before the end of the CDR3; the remainder is reconstructed from the germline J gene. The V gene is TRBV2, the J gene TRBJ1-1; 9 nucleotides align to TRBD1. V shed 7 bases, J shed 6 bases, and the junction held 9 bases outside the gene matches. CDR1 is SNHLY, CDR2 FYNNEI, per germline. The CDR3 totals 14 residues. This CDR3 is CASTFWDRASEAFF. CDR3 DNA (partial): TGTGCCAGCACCTTCTGGGACAGGGCCTCTGAA.

As to this clone: Read data end 3 residues before the CDR3 end; the end is taken from the germline J gene. The chain carries TRBV20-1 and TRBJ2-2, with a weak D call TRBD1 (5 bases). There are 14 residues in the CDR3. The germline V and J ends were trimmed by 4 bases and 2 bases, with 11 bases remaining between them. Germline CDR1 and CDR2: DFQATT and SNEGSKA (reference sequence). CDR3 sequence reads: CSATDSQNTGELFF. The CDR3 bases that were read are TGCAGTGCTACCGACAGCCAAAACACCGGGGAG.

Details on this clone: With the read ending 3 residues before the CDR3 end, the germline J gene is used to fill in that end. The V call is TRBV20-1, the J call TRBJ2-7; possible D gene TRBD1, 5 bases. Germline CDR1 reads DFQATT; CDR2 reads SNEGSKA (reference sequence). This CDR3 comprises 14 residues. V dropped 5 bases and J dropped 2 bases, with 16 bases sitting between them. The CDR3 protein is CSALDSGATYEQYF. CDR3 bases read: TGCAGTGCTTTAGACAGTGGGGCGACCTACGAG.

Comments on this clone: The CDR3 end falls 3 residues outside the read, so it is completed with the germline J gene. The gene calls are TRBV5-1 and TRBJ1-1, with 8 bases identical to TRBD1. There are 13 residues in the CDR3. From germline, CDR1 is SGHRS and CDR2 YFSETQ. Losses at the gene ends were 5 bases for V and 4 bases for J; bases not matched to a gene: 4. CDR3: CASRNTGGTEAFF. CDR3 DNA, as far as it was read: TGCGCCAGCAGAAACACAGGGGGCACTGAA.

A note on this clone: The CDR3 end is not reached by the read, which stops 3 residues before it; the germline J gene fills it in. V gene TRBV18 combines with J gene TRBJ2-7; 8 positions match TRBD1. The V gene end was trimmed by 4 bases and the J gene end by 2 bases; junction bases not matched to a gene: 13. The CDR3 covers 17 residues. CDR1 and CDR2 (germline): KGHSH, LQKENI. Partial CDR3 DNA: TGTGCCAGCTCACAAGGGCCAACAGGGGGGCGGGCCTACGAG. This encodes CASSQGPTGGRAYE. The CDR3 reads in full as CASSQGPTGGRAYEQYF.

About this clone: The read terminates 3 residues ahead of where the CDR3 ends, so the germline J gene completes it. This chain uses TRBV20-1 with TRBJ1-1, with a weak D call TRBD1 (5 bases). Trimming removed 6 bases from V and 3 bases from J, with 17 bases in between. This CDR3 is built from 14 residues. Germline CDR1 reads DFQATT; CDR2 reads SNEGSKA (reference sequence). The CDR3 bases that were read are TGCAGTGCCCCTTCAGCAGGGAGGGACACTGAA. It specifies CSAPSAGRDTE. The entire CDR3 is CSAPSAGRDTEAFF.

Note on this clone: The CDR3 end falls 3 residues outside the read, so it is completed with the germline J gene. The J gene is TRBJ2-2, the V gene TRBV20-1; 7 bases fit TRBD1. CDR3 length: 13 amino acids. Germline CDR1 is DFQATT and CDR2 is SNEGSKA (reference sequence). The covered CDR3 bases are TGCAGTGCTAGTGTACAGGGGAGAGAAAAG. Its translation: CSASVQGREK. The complete CDR3 sequence is CSASVQGREKLFF.

A remark on this clone: The observed sequence ends 3 residues before the CDR3 terminus, with the missing tail filled in from the germline J gene. The chain combines TRBV6-1 with TRBJ2-1; weak D call: TRBD1 (5 bases). V gave up 1 base and J gave up 6 bases, with 10 bases separating them. Germline V gene lookup returns CDR1 MNHNS and CDR2 SASEGT. CDR3 length: 14 amino acids. The sequenced part of the CDR3 DNA is TGTGCCAGCAGTGAAGGGAACAGGCCCAATGAG. Its protein is CASSEGNRPNE. Given in full, the CDR3 is CASSEGNRPNEQFF.

In the case of this clone: The read is 3 residues too short to cover the CDR3 end, so that end is filled in from the germline J gene. The same CDR3 can be traced to other DNA sequences in this sample. This rearrangement joins TRBV18 to TRBJ2-3, with TRBD2 identical over 8 bases. Germline-derived CDR1 and CDR2 are KGHSH and LQKENI. J lost 3 bases, V lost 6 bases, and 14 bases had no gene match. The CDR3 totals 17 residues. The CDR3 sequence is CASSPPSPGGSTDTQYF. The part of the CDR3 DNA that was read is TGTGCCAGCTCCCCCCCTTCGCCGGGGGGGAGTACAGATACG.

Points on this clone: The missing CDR3 end, 3 residues past where the read stops, is filled in from the germline J gene. V usage is TRBV6-2 or TRBV6-3 and J usage is TRBJ1-5; 9 nucleotides match TRBD1. CDR3 length equals 15 residues. V was pared by 6 bases and J by 4 bases, with 7 bases of the junction left unmatched. Germline CDR1 is MNHEY and CDR2 is SVGEGT. CDR3 DNA, as far as it was read: TGTGCCAGCAGGAAAACAGGGGGCAGAAATCAGCCC. This codes for CASRKTGGRNQP. In full, the CDR3 reads CASRKTGGRNQPQHF.

For this clone: The read halts 3 residues ahead of the CDR3 end, with the missing end drawn from the germline J gene. The rearrangement joins TRBV7-6 to TRBJ2-1; 7 bases are a match to TRBD2. CDR1 is SGHVS and CDR2 is FNYEAQ in the germline V gene. The junction had 5 bases not matched to a gene; V was cut back by 0 bases and J by 3 bases. The CDR3 consists of 16 residues. CDR3 DNA, as far as it was read: TGTGCCAGCAGCTTAGCAACGGGGGGACTCTACAATGAG. It yields the protein CASSLATGGLYNE. The whole CDR3 is CASSLATGGLYNEQFF.

The CDR3 DNA, read in part, is TGTGCCAGCGCAGGGAACACTGAA. The encoded protein is CASAGNTE. The whole CDR3 reads CASAGNTEAFF. The chain has TRBV9 and TRBJ1-1; no clear D gene. The read ends 3 residues before the CDR3 terminus; that terminus is restored from the germline J gene. The germline V and J ends were trimmed by 7 bases and 1 base, with 5 bases remaining between them. This CDR3 spans 11 amino acids. Germline CDR1 reads SGDLS; CDR2 reads YYNGEE.

As to this clone: The read ends 3 residues shy of where the CDR3 ends; the end is completed using the germline J gene. The chain carries TRBV7-9 and TRBJ1-1; D is possibly TRBD1 (5 bases). CDR3 size: 14 residues. Germline CDR1 SEHNR, CDR2 FQNEAQ (reference sequence). CDR3 bases read: TGTGCCAGCAGCCTCGCGGGGGTCGACGTAGAA. It translates to CASSLAGVDVE. From start to end, the CDR3 is CASSLAGVDVEAFF.

As regards this clone: The sequenced fragment ends 3 residues before the CDR3 boundary, so the rest is inferred from the germline J gene. The V call is TRBV6-4, the J call TRBJ2-3; TRBD2 aligns across 9 bases. Germline V gene sequence: CDR1 MRHNA, CDR2 SNTAGT. The CDR3 totals 15 residues. The CDR3 region is CASSEVAGAQETQYF. Partial CDR3 DNA: TGTGCCAGCAGTGAGGTAGCGGGAGCCCAAGAGACG.

Worth noting for this clone: The read ends 3 residues early relative to the CDR3; the germline J gene fills the gap. J is TRBJ1-5 and V is TRBV2; D may be TRBD1 (6 bases). Germline V gives CDR1 SNHLY, CDR2 FYNNEI. V shed 5 bases and J shed 3 bases, with 14 bases lying between them. This CDR3 contains 15 residues. The CDR3 bases that were read are TGTGCCAGCAGTTACCTATACAGGGACAATCAGCCC. Amino acid sequence: CASSYLYRDNQP. The complete CDR3 reads CASSYLYRDNQPQHF.